The clone carrying this T cell receptor beta chain was picked up a small number of times. These data come from a study of blood T cell repertoires in COVID-19. The data were produced by immunoSEQ multiplex PCR, yet TCRdb's version contains in-frame clones alone and is incomplete. Of around 250,000 clones in the sample, 83% were seen once. This CDR3 has 15 amino acids. The germline V gene has CDR1 SGHRS and CDR2 YFSETQ. The ends lost 4 bases at V and 6 bases at J; junction bases unmatched: 8. The receptor was isolated from a man older than 75 with acute or convalescent COVID-19. The chain recombines TRBV5-1 with TRBJ1-2; 11 bases fit TRBD1. The sample taken for sequencing was peripheral blood. The CDR3 loop reads CASSPGQGAQDGYTF. The DNA for the CDR3 is TGCGCCAGCAGCCCTGGACAGGGGGCGCAGGATGGCTACACCTTC. Filled out from reference TRBV5-1 and TRBJ1-2, the complete variable domain reads KAGVTQTPRYLIKTRGQQVTLSCSPISGHRSVSWYQQTPGQGLQFLFEYFSETQRNKGNFPGRFSGRQFSNSRSEMNVSTLELGDSALYLCASSPGQGAQDGYTFGSGTRLTVV.